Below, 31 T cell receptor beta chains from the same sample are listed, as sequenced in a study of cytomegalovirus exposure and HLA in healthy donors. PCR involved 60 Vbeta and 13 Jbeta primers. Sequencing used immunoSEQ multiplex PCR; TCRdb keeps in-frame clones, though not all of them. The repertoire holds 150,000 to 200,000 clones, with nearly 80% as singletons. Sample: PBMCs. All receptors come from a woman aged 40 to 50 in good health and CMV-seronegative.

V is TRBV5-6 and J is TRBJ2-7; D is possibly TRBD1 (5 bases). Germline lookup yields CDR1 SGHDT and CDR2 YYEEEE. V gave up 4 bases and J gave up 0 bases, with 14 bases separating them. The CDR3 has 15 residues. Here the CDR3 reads CASSKDSFASYEQYF. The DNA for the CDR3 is TGTGCCAGCAGCAAAGACAGCTTTGCCTCCTACGAGCAGTACTTC.

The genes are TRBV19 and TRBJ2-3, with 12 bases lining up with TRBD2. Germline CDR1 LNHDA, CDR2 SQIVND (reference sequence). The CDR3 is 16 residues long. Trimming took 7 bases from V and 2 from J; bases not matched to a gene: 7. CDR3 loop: CASNPRTSGITDTQYF. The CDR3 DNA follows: TGTGCCAGTAACCCAAGGACTAGCGGGATCACAGATACGCAGTATTTT. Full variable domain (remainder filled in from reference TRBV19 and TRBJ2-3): DGGITQSPKYLFRKEGQNVTLSCEQNLNHDAMYWYRQDPGQGLRLIYYSQIVNDFQKGDIAEGYSVSREKKESFPLTVTSAQKNPTAFYLCASNPRTSGITDTQYFGPGTRLTVL.

CDR3 DNA: TGTGCCAGTAGTATAGTAGGGGGTGCGGGTGGCACCGGGGAGCTGTTTTTT. This translates into CASSIVGGAGGTGELFF. The chain has TRBV19 and TRBJ2-2; TRBD1 is a possible D gene (6 bases). The length of the CDR3 is 17 residues. Germline V gene sequence: CDR1 LNHDA, CDR2 SQIVND (reference sequence). Trimming took off 1 base at V and 4 bases at J, with 16 bases between the two ends.

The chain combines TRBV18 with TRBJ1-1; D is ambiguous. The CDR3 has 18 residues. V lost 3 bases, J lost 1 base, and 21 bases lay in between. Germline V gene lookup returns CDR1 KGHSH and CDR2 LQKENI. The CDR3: CASSPVNRAHPRNTEAFF. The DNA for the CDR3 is TGTGCCAGCTCACCTGTTAACCGAGCCCACCCTCGGAACACTGAAGCTTTCTTT.

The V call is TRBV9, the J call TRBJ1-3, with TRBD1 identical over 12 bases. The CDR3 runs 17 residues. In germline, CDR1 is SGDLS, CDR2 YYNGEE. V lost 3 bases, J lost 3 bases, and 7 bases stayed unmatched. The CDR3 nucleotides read TGTGCCAGCAGCGCGGGGACAGGGGGCGCCGTTGGAAACACCATATATTTT. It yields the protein CASSAGTGGAVGNTIYF.

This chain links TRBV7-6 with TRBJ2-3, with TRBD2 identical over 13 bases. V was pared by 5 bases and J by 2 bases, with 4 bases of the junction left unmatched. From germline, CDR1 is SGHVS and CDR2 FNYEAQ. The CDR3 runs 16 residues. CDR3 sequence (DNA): TGTGCCAGCAGCATGACTAGCGGGGGGTACACAGATACGCAGTATTTT. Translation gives CASSMTSGGYTDTQYF.

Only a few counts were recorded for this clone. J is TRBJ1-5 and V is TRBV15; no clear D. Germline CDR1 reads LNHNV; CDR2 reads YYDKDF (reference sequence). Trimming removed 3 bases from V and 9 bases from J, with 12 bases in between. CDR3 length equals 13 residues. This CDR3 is CATSSSRERPQHF. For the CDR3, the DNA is TGTGCCACCAGCAGCTCCCGTGAGCGGCCCCAGCATTTT.

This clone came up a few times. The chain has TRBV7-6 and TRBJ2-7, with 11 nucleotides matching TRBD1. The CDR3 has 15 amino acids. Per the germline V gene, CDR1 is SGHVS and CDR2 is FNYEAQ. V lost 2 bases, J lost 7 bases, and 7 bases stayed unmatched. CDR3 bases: TGTGCCAGCAGCTTATTGGGACAGGGGGTTCGAGAGCAGTACTTC. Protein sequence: CASSLLGQGVREQYF.

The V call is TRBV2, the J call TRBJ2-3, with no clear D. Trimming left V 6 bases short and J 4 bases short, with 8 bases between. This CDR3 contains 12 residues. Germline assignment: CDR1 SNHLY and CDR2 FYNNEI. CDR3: CASRELADTQYF. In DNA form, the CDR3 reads TGTGCCAGCAGGGAGTTGGCAGATACGCAGTATTTT.

CDR3 nucleotide sequence: TGTGCCAGCAGTTATACGGCAGGGGGAGCCTACGAGCAGTACTTC. Its translation: CASSYTAGGAYEQYF. J is TRBJ2-7 and V is TRBV6-6, with TRBD1 identical over 7 bases. V trimming: 3 bases; J trimming: 2 bases; junction bases outside the gene matches: 7. This CDR3 has 15 residues. CDR1 and CDR2 from the germline V gene are MNHNY and SVGAGI (reference sequence).

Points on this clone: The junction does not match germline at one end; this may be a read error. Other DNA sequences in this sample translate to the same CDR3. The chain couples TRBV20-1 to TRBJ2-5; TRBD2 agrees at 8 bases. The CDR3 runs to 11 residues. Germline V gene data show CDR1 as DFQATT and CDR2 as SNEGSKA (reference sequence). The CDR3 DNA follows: TGCAGCGCTAGCGGGCAAGAGACCCAGTACTTC. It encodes CSASGQETQYF.

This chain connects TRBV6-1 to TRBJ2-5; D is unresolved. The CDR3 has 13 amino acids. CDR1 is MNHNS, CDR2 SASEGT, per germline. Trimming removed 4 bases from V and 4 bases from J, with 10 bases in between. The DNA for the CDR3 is TGTGCCAGCAGTGTAGACACACGAGAGACCCAGTACTTC. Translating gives CASSVDTRETQYF.

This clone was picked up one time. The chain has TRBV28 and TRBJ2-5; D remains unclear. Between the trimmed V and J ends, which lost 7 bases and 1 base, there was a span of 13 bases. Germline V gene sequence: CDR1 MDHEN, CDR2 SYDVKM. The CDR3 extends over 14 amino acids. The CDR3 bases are TGTGCCAGCACTCACAGTTCCGTCCAAGAGACCCAGTACTTC. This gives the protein CASTHSSVQETQYF.

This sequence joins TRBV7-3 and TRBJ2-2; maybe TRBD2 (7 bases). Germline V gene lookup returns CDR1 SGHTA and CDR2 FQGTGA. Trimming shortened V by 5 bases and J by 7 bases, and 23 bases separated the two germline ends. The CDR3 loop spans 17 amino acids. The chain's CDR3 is CASSLSGGGAQNGELFF. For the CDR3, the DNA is TGTGCCAGCAGCCTCTCGGGTGGGGGGGCCCAAAACGGGGAGCTGTTTTTT. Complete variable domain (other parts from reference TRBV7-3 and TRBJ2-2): GAGVSQTPSNKVTEKGKYVELRCDPISGHTALYWYRQSLGQGPEFLIYFQGTGAADDSGLPNDRFFAVRPEGSVSTLKIQRTERGDSAVYLCASSLSGGGAQNGELFFGEGSRLTVL.

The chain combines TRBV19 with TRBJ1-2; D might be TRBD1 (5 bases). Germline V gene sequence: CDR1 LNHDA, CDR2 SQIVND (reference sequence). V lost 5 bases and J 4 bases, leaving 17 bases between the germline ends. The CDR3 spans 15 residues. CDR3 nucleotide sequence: TGTGCCAGTAGTCCTACGGTCGGAGGGGCCTATGGCTACACCTTC. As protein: CASSPTVGGAYGYTF.

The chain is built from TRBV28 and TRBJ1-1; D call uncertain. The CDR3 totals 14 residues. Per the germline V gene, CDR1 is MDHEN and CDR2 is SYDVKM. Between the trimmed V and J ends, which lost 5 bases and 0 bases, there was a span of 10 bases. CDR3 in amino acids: CASSQQLMNTEAFF. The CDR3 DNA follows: TGTGCCAGCAGTCAACAGCTCATGAACACTGAAGCTTTCTTT. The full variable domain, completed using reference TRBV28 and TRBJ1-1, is DVKVTQSSRYLVKRTGEKVFLECVQDMDHENMFWYRQDPGLGLRLIYFSYDVKMKEKGDIPEGYSVSREKKERFSLILESASTNQTSMYLCASSQQLMNTEAFFGQGTRLTVV.

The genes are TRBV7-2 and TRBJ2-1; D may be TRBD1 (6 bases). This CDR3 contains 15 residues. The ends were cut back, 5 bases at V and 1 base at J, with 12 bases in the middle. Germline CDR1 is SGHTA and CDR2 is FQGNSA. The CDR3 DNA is TGTGCCAGCAGCCTCGCGCAGGGGTCCTACAATGAGCAGTTCTTC. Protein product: CASSLAQGSYNEQFF. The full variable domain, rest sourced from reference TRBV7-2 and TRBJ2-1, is GAGVSQSPSNKVTEKGKDVELRCDPISGHTALYWYRQSLGQGLEFLIYFQGNSAPDKSGLPSDRFSAERTGGSVSTLTIQRTQQEDSAVYLCASSLAQGSYNEQFFGPGTRLTVL.

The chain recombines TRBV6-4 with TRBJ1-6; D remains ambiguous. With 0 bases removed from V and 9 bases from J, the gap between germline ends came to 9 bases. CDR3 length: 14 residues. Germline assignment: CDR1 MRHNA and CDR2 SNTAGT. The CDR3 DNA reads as TGTGCCAGCAGTGACTCAATTGGGAGTTCACCCCTCCACTTT. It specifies CASSDSIGSSPLHF.

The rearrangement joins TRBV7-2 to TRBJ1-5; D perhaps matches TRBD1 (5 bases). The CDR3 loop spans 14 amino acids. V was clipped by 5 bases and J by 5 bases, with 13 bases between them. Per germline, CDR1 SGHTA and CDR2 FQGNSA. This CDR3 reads CASSHDSVDQPQHF. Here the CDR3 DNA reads TGTGCCAGCAGCCATGACAGCGTGGATCAGCCCCAGCATTTT. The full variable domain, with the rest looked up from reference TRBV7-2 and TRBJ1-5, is GAGVSQSPSNKVTEKGKDVELRCDPISGHTALYWYRQSLGQGLEFLIYFQGNSAPDKSGLPSDRFSAERTGGSVSTLTIQRTQQEDSAVYLCASSHDSVDQPQHFGDGTRLSIL.

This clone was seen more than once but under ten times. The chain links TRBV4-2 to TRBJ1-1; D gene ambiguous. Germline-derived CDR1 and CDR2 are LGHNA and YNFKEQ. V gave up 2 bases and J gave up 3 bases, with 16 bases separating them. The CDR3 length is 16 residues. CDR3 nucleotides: TGTGCCAGCAGCCAATTAACCTCAGGAGGGTACACTGAAGCTTTCTTT. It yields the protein CASSQLTSGGYTEAFF.

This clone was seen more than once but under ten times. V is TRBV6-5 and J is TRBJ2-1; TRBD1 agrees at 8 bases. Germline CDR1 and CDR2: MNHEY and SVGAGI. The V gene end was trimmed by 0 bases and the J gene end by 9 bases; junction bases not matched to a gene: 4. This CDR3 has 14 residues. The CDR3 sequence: CASSYSTGDAEQFF. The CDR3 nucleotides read TGTGCCAGCAGTTACTCGACAGGGGACGCTGAGCAGTTCTTC.

CDR3 in DNA: TGTGCCAGCAGCAAAGAGGGTCGCGGGAGTTGCACCGGGGAGCTGTTTTTT. Translation: CASSKEGRGSCTGELFF. This chain links TRBV21-1 with TRBJ2-2; the table assigns TRBD2, which was not confirmed against the DNA. TRBV21-1 is listed as a pseudogene. This CDR3 is 17 amino acids long.

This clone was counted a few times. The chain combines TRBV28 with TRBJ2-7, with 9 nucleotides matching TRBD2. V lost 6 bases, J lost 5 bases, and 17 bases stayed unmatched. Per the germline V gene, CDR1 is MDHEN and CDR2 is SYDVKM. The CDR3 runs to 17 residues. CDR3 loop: CASRNLGGRGGKNEQYF. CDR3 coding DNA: TGTGCCAGCAGAAATCTGGGTGGGCGGGGGGGAAAGAACGAGCAGTACTTC. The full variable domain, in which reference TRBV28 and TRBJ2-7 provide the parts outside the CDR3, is DVKVTQSSRYLVKRTGEKVFLECVQDMDHENMFWYRQDPGLGLRLIYFSYDVKMKEKGDIPEGYSVSREKKERFSLILESASTNQTSMYLCASRNLGGRGGKNEQYFGPGTRLTVT.

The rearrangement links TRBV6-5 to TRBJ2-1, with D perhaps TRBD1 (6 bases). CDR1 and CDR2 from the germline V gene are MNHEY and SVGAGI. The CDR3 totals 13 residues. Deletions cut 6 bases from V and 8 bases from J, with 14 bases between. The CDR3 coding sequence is TGTGCCAGCAGCACAGGGTTCAGAGATGAGCAGTTCTTC. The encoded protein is CASSTGFRDEQFF.

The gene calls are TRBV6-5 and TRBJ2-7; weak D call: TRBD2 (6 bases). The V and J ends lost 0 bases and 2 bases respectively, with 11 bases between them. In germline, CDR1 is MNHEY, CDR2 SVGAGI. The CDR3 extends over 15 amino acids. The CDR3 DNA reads TGTGCCAGCAGTTACTCATCCCGCGGGACCTACGAGCAGTACTTC. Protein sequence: CASSYSSRGTYEQYF.

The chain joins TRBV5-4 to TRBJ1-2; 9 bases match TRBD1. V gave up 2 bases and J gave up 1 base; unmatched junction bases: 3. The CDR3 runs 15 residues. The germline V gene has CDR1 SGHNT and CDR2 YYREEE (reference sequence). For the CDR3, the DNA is TGTGCCAGCAGCTTAAGGACAGGGGATAACTATGGCTACACCTTC. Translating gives CASSLRTGDNYGYTF.

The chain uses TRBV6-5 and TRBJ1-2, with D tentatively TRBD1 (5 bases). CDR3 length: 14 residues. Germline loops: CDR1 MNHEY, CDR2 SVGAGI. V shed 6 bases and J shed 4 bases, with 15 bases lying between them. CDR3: CASSPSGGGYGYTF. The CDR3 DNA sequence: TGTGCCAGCAGCCCCTCCGGGGGAGGCTATGGCTACACCTTC.

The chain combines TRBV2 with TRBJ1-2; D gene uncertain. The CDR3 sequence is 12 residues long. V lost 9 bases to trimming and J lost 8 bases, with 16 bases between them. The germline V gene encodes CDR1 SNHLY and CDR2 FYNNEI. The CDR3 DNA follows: TGTGCCAGTCTGGGGAGCCAAAGCGGCTACACCTTC. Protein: CASLGSQSGYTF.

The CDR3 DNA reads TGTGCCAGCAGCTTAACGGGGGGGAACGCGTACGAGCAGTACTTC. Translating gives CASSLTGGNAYEQYF. This chain joins TRBV7-3 and TRBJ2-7, with 7 bases aligning to TRBD2. V was pared by 0 bases and J by 4 bases, with 6 bases of the junction left unmatched. There are 15 residues in the CDR3. Germline V lookup: CDR1 SGHTA, CDR2 FQGTGA.

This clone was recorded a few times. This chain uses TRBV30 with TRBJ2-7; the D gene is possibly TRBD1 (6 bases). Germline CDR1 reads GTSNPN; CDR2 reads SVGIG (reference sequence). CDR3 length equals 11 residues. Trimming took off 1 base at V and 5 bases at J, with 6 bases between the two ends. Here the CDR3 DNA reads TGTGCCTGGAGTGCAGGGGACGAGCAGTACTTC. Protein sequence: CAWSAGDEQYF.

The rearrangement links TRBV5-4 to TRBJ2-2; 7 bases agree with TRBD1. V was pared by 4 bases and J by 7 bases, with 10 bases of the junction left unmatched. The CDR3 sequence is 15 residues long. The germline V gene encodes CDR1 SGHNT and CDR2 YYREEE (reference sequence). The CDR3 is CASSRSRDSSGELFF. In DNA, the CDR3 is TGTGCCAGCAGCAGGTCCCGGGACAGCAGCGGGGAGCTGTTTTTT.